Listed here are 13 T cell receptor beta chains from one sample, sequenced in a study of cytotoxic CD8 clonotypes in ibrutinib-treated CLL. Assay used: immunoSEQ multiplex PCR; TCRdb lists only in-frame clones, some missing. The sample has under 200,000 clones; roughly four fifths are singletons. The sample in question was PBMCs, obtained after 12 months of ibrutinib treatment. These receptors originate from a human donor with chronic lymphocytic leukemia.

The V gene is TRBV6-6, the J gene TRBJ2-5; D uncertain. Looked up from germline, CDR1 is MNHNY and CDR2 is SVGAGI (reference sequence). The CDR3 runs 14 residues. The germline V and J ends were trimmed by 2 bases and 5 bases, with 12 bases remaining between them. DNA of the CDR3: TGTGCCAGCAGTTACGCTAGGTGGGCGGAGACCCAGTACTTC. Translation: CASSYARWAETQYF.

This chain uses TRBV5-1 with TRBJ2-3, with 13 bases that match TRBD2. The CDR3 covers 16 residues. CDR1 and CDR2 from the germline V gene are SGHRS and YFSETQ. V trimming: 0 bases; J trimming: 3 bases; junction bases outside the gene matches: 1. The CDR3 DNA follows: TGCGCCAGCAGCTTGGGACTAGCGGGAGGAACAGATACGCAGTATTTT. Its translation is CASSLGLAGGTDTQYF.

The chain has TRBV27 and TRBJ2-7; 13 bases are shared with TRBD2. Germline V gene sequence: CDR1 MNHEY, CDR2 SMNVEV (reference sequence). This CDR3 has 15 amino acids. V was pared by 3 bases and J by 3 bases, with 2 bases of the junction left unmatched. The CDR3 sequence is CASSFGLAGVYEQYF. Here the CDR3 DNA reads TGTGCCAGCAGTTTTGGACTAGCGGGAGTCTACGAGCAGTACTTC.

The rearrangement joins TRBV7-2 to TRBJ1-2; D uncertain. From germline, CDR1 is SGHTA and CDR2 FQGNSA. The CDR3 totals 15 residues. Trimming cost V 1 base and J 7 bases, with 16 bases left between them. The CDR3 DNA follows: TGTGCCAGCAGCTTAGATGTGGAGACGGCGTCTGGCTACACCTTC. It encodes CASSLDVETASGYTF.

This sequence joins TRBV4-3 and TRBJ2-2; D is perhaps TRBD2 (6 bases). Germline CDR1 reads LGHNA; CDR2 reads YSLEER. Trimming left V 4 bases short and J 2 bases short, with 8 bases between. CDR3 length equals 14 residues. The CDR3 DNA follows: TGCGCCAGCAGCCTAGGGACTAACACCGGGGAGCTGTTTTTT. It encodes CASSLGTNTGELFF.

The chain couples TRBV29-1 to TRBJ2-7; 9 bases map to TRBD2. The CDR3 is made up of 14 amino acids. J gave up 2 bases and V 3 bases, and 5 bases lay outside the gene matches. The germline gives CDR1 SQVTM, CDR2 ANQGSEA. The DNA of the CDR3 is TGCAGCGTTGACCTTTCTAGCGGGACCTACGAGCAGTACTTC. The encoded protein is CSVDLSSGTYEQYF.

This clone has a handful of counts. J is TRBJ1-3 and V is TRBV9; D remains unclear. Germline V gene sequence: CDR1 SGDLS, CDR2 YYNGEE. Trimming cost V 1 base and J 0 bases, with 5 bases left between them. The CDR3 runs 14 residues. The CDR3 nucleotides are TGTGCCAGCAGCGTACAGGACTCTGGAAACACCATATATTTT. Translation gives CASSVQDSGNTIYF. Full variable domain (outside the CDR3, taken from reference TRBV9 and TRBJ1-3): DSGVTQTPKHLITATGQRVTLRCSPRSGDLSVYWYQQSLDQGLQFLIQYYNGEERAKGNILERFSAQQFPDLHSELNLSSLELGDSALYFCASSVQDSGNTIYFGEGSWLTVV.

The chain recombines TRBV4-3 with TRBJ2-4; 7 bases agree with TRBD1. The CDR3 is 17 residues long. J was trimmed by 3 bases and V by 2 bases; bases with no gene match: 10. Germline V gives CDR1 LGHNA, CDR2 YSLEER. CDR3 in DNA: TGCGCCAGCAGCCAATCTACCGGGACAGTTGACAAAAACATTCAGTACTTC. This encodes CASSQSTGTVDKNIQYF.

The chain employs TRBV6-1 and TRBJ2-3; D not certain. Germline CDR1 and CDR2: MNHNS and SASEGT. The CDR3 sequence is 12 residues long. V was clipped by 5 bases and J by 6 bases, with 9 bases between them. The CDR3 protein is CASSRRWDTQYF. The CDR3, as DNA: TGTGCCAGCAGTCGCCGGTGGGATACGCAGTATTTT.

The V and J genes are TRBV5-1 and TRBJ2-7; D is undetermined. CDR1 and CDR2 (germline): SGHRS, YFSETQ. The V end was cut by 0 bases, the J end by 2 bases, with 12 bases between. The CDR3 extends over 15 amino acids. DNA for the CDR3: TGCGCCAGCAGCTTGGCCGGCGGCCGAACCTACGAGCAGTACTTC. Translating it yields CASSLAGGRTYEQYF.

By sample share, this clone is medium-sized. The V call is TRBV28, the J call TRBJ2-4; a weak D match, TRBD1 (5 bases). Germline V lookup: CDR1 MDHEN, CDR2 SYDVKM. V was trimmed by 5 bases and J by 0 bases, leaving 11 bases between them. The CDR3 is made up of 15 amino acids. The CDR3 loop reads CASSPGWEAKNIQYF. Here the CDR3 DNA reads TGTGCCAGCAGTCCAGGGTGGGAAGCCAAAAACATTCAGTACTTC.

This clone was counted between two and nine times. CDR3 protein: CATSKPSGSNNEQFF. Here the CDR3 DNA reads TGTGCCACCAGCAAGCCTAGCGGGTCAAACAATGAGCAGTTCTTC. The chain joins TRBV15 to TRBJ2-1; 8 nucleotides agree with TRBD2. CDR3 size: 15 residues. V shed 4 bases, J shed 5 bases, and the junction held 7 bases outside the gene matches. The germline V gene has CDR1 LNHNV and CDR2 YYDKDF (reference sequence). Together with reference TRBV15 and TRBJ2-1, the CDR3 gives the full variable domain: DAMVIQNPRYQVTQFGKPVTLSCSQTLNHNVMYWYQQKSSQAPKLLFHYYDKDFNNEADTPDNFQSRRPNTSFCFLDIRSPGLGDTAMYLCATSKPSGSNNEQFFGPGTRLTVL.

The chain has TRBV30 and TRBJ2-7; D is perhaps TRBD2 (5 bases). The V gene lost 3 bases and the J gene lost 9 bases, with 18 bases spanning the gap. The germline V gene encodes CDR1 GTSNPN and CDR2 SVGIG (reference sequence). The CDR3 totals 13 residues. CDR3 region: CAWSPDGISRQYF. The DNA for the CDR3 is TGTGCCTGGAGCCCGGACGGGATTTCGAGGCAGTACTTC.